The 10 T cell receptor beta chains listed next were all sequenced from one sample in a study of blood T cell repertoires in COVID-19. Libraries were prepared by immunoSEQ multiplex PCR; TCRdb keeps only in-frame clonotypes and omits some of them. The sample has about 300,000 clones, over 75% seen once. Source material: PBMCs or T cells enriched from blood (not recorded which). The source is a man under 40 who had recovered from COVID-19.

The chain carries TRBV12-3 or TRBV12-4 and TRBJ1-6, with D possibly TRBD1 on 6 matching bases. Between the trimmed V and J ends, which lost 7 bases and 17 bases, there was a span of 18 bases. CDR3 length: 12 amino acids. The CDR3 coding sequence is TGTGCCAGCACCAATACAGGGATCGTAATCCACTTT. The encoded protein is CASTNTGIVIHF.

This clone was recorded once. The rearrangement uses TRBV25-1 and TRBJ1-1; maybe TRBD1 (5 bases). V lost 1 base to trimming and J lost 10 bases, with 22 bases between them. This CDR3 region has 16 residues. CDR1 MGHDK and CDR2 SYGVNS come from the germline V gene. The CDR3 protein is CASSELSIGQAGGAFF. CDR3 nucleotides: TGTGCCAGCAGTGAATTGAGTATCGGGCAGGCCGGGGGAGCTTTCTTT.

V and J are TRBV30 and TRBJ1-6; D gene ambiguous. CDR3 length: 13 amino acids. The V and J ends lost 4 bases and 8 bases respectively, with 12 bases between them. Germline CDR1 reads GTSNPN; CDR2 reads SVGIG (reference sequence). The CDR3 here is CAWNPGLDSPLHF. Written as DNA, the CDR3 is TGTGCCTGGAATCCCGGTCTGGATTCACCCCTCCACTTT. Filled out from reference TRBV30 and TRBJ1-6, the complete variable domain reads SQTIHQWPATLVQPVGSPLSLECTVEGTSNPNLYWYRQAAGRGLQLLFYSVGIGQISSEVPQNLSASRPQDRQFILSSKKLLLSDSGFYLCAWNPGLDSPLHFGNGTRLTVT.

V gene TRBV4-2 combines with J gene TRBJ1-6; D is uncertain. V gave up 0 bases and J gave up 10 bases, with 13 bases separating them. CDR1 and CDR2 from the germline V gene are LGHNA and YNFKEQ. The CDR3 has 15 residues. CDR3 region: CASSQDRFVGSPLHF. The CDR3 DNA reads TGTGCCAGCAGCCAAGACAGGTTTGTAGGATCACCCCTCCACTTT.

This chain joins TRBV5-1 and TRBJ1-1; D ambiguous. Trimming pared 4 bases from V and 1 base from J, leaving 14 bases between. This CDR3 is 15 amino acids long. CDR1 and CDR2 from the germline V gene are SGHRS and YFSETQ. CDR3 nucleotide sequence: TGCGCCAGCAGCCAATTTGCGGTGCAGAACACTGAAGCTTTCTTT. Translating it yields CASSQFAVQNTEAFF.

The chain carries TRBV3-1 (or the pseudogene TRBV3-2) and TRBJ1-4; unclear D gene. Germline lookup yields CDR1 LGHDT and CDR2 YNNKEL (reference sequence). The CDR3 runs to 16 residues. Trimming stripped 4 bases from V and 3 bases from J, with 15 bases between. The CDR3 sequence is CASSLRRRGPNEKLFF. The CDR3 coding sequence is TGTGCCAGCAGCCTCCGGCGTCGGGGTCCTAATGAAAAACTGTTTTTT.

This clone was seen once. CDR3 nucleotides: TGTGCCAGCAGCCAAGGGGGACAGGTAAAGGGATCACCCCTCCACTTT. This gives the protein CASSQGGQVKGSPLHF. This chain links TRBV3-1 (or the pseudogene TRBV3-2) with TRBJ1-6; 8 positions agree with TRBD1. J was trimmed by 10 bases and V by 1 base; bases with no gene match: 9. The CDR3 sequence is 16 residues long. Germline CDR1 and CDR2: LGHDT and YNNKEL (reference sequence).

The chain carries TRBV7-2 and TRBJ2-1; 9 bases match TRBD2. The CDR3 has 15 amino acids. Germline CDR1 reads SGHTA; CDR2 reads FQGNSA. The V and J ends lost 2 bases and 8 bases, in that order; junction bases with no gene match: 7. The CDR3 loop is CASSLIGTSSDEQFF. The CDR3 DNA follows: TGTGCCAGCAGCTTAATAGGGACTAGCTCGGATGAGCAGTTCTTC.

This clone was detected once. Here the CDR3 DNA reads TGTGCCAGTAGTGGGCCGGTCGGGAGATCCTACAATGAGCAGTTCTTC. Protein: CASSGPVGRSYNEQFF. The rearrangement joins TRBV19 to TRBJ2-1; possibly TRBD2 for D (6 bases). The germline gives CDR1 LNHDA, CDR2 SQIVND (reference sequence). This CDR3 has 16 amino acids. Trimming removed 5 bases from V and 1 base from J, with 15 bases in between.

This clone was found once. The chain recombines TRBV5-4 with TRBJ2-7, with D uncertain. The germline V gene has CDR1 SGHNT and CDR2 YYREEE (reference sequence). V dropped 1 base and J dropped 0 bases, with 8 bases sitting between them. The CDR3 is made up of 14 amino acids. The CDR3, as DNA: TGTGCCAGCAGCTTGATCGGTAGCTCCTACGAGCAGTACTTC. It is translated as CASSLIGSSYEQYF.